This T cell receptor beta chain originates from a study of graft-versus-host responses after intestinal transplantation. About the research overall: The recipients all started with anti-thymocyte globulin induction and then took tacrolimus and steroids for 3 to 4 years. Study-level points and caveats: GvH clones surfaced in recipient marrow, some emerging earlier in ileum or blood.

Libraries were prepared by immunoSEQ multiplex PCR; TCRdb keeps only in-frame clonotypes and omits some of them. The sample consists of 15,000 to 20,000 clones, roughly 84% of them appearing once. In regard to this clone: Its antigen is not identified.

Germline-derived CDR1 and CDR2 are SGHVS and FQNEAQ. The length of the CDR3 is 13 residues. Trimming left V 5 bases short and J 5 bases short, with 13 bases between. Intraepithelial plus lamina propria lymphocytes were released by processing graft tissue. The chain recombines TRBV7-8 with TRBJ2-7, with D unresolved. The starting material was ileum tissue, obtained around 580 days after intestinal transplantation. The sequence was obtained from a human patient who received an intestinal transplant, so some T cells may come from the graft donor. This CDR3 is CASSPGIDHEQYF. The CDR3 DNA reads TGTGCCAGCAGCCCAGGAATTGACCACGAGCAGTACTTC.